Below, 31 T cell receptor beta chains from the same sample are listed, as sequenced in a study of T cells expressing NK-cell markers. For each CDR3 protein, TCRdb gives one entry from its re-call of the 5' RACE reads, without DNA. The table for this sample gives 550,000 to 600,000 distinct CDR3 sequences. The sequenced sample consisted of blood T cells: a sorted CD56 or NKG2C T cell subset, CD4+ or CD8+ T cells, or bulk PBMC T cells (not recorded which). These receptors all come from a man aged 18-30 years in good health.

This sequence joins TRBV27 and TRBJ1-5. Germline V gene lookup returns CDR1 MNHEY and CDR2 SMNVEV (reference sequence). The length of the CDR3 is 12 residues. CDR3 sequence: CASGSVGQPQHF.

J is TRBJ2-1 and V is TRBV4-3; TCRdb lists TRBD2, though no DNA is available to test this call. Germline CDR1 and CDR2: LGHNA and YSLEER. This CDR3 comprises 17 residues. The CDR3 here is CASSQDVASSYDNEQFF.

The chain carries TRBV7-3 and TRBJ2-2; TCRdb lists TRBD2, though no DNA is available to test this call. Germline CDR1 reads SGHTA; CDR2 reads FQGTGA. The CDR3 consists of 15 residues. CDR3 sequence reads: CASRPTSGNTGELFF.

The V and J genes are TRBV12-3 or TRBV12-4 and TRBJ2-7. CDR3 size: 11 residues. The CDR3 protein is CASGSSYEQYF.

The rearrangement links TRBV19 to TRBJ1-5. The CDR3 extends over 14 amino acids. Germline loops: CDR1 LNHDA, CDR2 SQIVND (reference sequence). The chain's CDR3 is CASSGGTAHQPQHF.

CDR3 residues: CAIPIQGGTPGELFF. V gene TRBV10-3 combines with J gene TRBJ2-2; the TCRdb D gene call, TRBD1, has no DNA to confirm it. Germline CDR1 and CDR2: ENHRY and SYGVKD. The CDR3 has 15 residues.

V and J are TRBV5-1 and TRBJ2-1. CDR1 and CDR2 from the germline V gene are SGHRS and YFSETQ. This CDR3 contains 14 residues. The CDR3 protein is CASSSEIFYNEQFF. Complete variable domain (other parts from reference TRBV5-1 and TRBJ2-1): KAGVTQTPRYLIKTRGQQVTLSCSPISGHRSVSWYQQTPGQGLQFLFEYFSETQRNKGNFPGRFSGRQFSNSRSEMNVSTLELGDSALYLCASSSEIFYNEQFFGPGTRLTVL.

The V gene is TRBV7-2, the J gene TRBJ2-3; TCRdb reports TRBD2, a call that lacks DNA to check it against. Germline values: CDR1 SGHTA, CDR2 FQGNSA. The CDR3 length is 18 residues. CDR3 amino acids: CASSLRLAGGESTDTQYF.

CDR3 amino acids: CASSRRGPSVETQYF. This sequence joins TRBV12-3 or TRBV12-4 and TRBJ2-5; TCRdb's D call of TRBD2 is untestable without DNA. CDR3 length: 15 amino acids.

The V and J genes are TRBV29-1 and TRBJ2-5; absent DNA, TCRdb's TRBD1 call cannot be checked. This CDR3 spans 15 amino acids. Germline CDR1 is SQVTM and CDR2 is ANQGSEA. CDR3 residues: CSVEDLGRAPETQYF.

CDR3 region: CASSQDRGSWTSGGELFF. The chain recombines TRBV3-1 with TRBJ2-2; TCRdb calls TRBD2, which cannot be checked without DNA. The CDR3 has 18 residues. Per germline, CDR1 LGHDT and CDR2 YNNKEL (reference sequence).

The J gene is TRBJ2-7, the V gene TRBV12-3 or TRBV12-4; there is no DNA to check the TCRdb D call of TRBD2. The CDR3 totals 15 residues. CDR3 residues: CASSLKGTSGTEQYF.

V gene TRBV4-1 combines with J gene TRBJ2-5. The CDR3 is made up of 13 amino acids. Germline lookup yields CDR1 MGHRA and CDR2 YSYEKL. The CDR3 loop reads CASSQADDRTQYF.

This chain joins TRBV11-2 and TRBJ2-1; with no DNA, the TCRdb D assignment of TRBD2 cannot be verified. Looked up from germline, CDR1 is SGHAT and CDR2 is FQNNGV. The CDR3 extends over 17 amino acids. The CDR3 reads CASSRLLWREVGNEQFF.

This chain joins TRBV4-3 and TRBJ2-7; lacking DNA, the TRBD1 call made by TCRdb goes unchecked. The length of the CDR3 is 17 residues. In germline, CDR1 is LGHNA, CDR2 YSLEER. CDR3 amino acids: CASSQKDSGHTSYEQYF.

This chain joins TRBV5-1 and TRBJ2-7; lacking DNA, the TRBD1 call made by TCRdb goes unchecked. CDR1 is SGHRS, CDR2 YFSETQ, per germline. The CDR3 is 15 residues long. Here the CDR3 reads CASSLMDSRTYEQYF.

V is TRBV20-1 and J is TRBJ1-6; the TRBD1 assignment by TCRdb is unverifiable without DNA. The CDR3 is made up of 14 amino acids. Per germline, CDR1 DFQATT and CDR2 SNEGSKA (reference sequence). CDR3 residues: CSARRQADNSPLHF.

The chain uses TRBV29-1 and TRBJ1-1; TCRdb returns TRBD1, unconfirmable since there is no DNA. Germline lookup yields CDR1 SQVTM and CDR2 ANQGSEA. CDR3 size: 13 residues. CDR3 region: CSVEIGTGTEAFF.

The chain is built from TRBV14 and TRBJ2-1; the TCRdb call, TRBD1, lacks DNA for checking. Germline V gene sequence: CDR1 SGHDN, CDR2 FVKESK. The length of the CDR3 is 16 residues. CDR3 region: CASSRETGHVYNEQFF. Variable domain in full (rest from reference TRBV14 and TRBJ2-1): EAGVTQFPSHSVIEKGQTVTLRCDPISGHDNLYWYRRVMGKEIKFLLHFVKESKQDESGMPNNRFLAERTGGTYSTLKVQPAELEDSGVYFCASSRETGHVYNEQFFGPGTRLTVL.

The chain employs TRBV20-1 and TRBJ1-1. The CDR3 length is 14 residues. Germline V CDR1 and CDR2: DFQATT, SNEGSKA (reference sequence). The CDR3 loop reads CSATPGTLNTEAFF.

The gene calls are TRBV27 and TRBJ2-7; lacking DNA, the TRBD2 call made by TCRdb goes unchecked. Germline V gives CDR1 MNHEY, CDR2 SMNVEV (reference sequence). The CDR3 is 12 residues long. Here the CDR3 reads CAPRGTSAQQYF.

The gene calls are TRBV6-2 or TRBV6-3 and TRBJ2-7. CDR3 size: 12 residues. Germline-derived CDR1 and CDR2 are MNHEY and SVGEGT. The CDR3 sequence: CASSLELYEQYF.

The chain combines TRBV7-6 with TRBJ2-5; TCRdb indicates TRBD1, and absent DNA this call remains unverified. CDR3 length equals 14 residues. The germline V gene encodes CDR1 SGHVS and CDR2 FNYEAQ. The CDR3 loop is CASSEWAREETQYF.

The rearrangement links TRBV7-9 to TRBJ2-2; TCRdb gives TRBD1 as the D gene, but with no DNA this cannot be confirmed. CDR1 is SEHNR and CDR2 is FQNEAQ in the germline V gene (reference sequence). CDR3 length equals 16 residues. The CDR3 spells CASSPTGSSGTGELFF.

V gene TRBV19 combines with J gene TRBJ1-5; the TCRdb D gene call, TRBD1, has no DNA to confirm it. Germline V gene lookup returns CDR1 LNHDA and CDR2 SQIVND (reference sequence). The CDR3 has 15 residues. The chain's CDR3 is CASSTTGSGNQPQHF. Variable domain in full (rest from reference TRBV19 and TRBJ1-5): DGGITQSPKYLFRKEGQNVTLSCEQNLNHDAMYWYRQDPGQGLRLIYYSQIVNDFQKGDIAEGYSVSREKKESFPLTVTSAQKNPTAFYLCASSTTGSGNQPQHFGDGTRLSIL.

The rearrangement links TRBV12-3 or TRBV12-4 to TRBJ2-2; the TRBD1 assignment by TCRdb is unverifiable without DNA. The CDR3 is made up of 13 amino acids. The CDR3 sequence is CASRRQVVGELFF.

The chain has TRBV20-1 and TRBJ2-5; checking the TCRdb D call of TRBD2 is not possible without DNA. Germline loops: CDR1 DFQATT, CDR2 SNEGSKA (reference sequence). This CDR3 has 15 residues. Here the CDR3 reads CSASQDMEGSETQYF.

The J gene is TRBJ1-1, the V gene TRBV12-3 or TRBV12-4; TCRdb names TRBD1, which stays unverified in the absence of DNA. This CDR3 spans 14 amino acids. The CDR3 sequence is CASSSNREDTEAFF.

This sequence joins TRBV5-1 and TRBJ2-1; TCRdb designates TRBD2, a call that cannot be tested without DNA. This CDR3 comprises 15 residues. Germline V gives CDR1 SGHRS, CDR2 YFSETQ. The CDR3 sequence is CASSGGLAGRNEQFF.

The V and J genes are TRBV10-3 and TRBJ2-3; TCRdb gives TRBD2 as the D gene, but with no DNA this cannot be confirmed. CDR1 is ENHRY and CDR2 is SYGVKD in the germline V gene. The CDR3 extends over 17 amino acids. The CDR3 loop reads CAIGGTSGSTSTDTQYF.

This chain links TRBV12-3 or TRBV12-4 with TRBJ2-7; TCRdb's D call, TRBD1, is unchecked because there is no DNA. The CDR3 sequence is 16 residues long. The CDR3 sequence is CASSLRCVGGRVEQYF.